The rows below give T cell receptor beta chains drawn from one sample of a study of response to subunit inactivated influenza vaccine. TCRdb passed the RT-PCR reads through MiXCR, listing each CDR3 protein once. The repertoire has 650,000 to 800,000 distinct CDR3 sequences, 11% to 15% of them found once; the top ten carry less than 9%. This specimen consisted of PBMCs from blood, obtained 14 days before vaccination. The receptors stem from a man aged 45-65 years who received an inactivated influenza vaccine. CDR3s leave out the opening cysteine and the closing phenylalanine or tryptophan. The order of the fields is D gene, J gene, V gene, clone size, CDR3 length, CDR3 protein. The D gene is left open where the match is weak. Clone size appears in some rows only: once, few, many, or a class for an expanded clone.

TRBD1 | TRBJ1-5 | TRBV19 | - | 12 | ASSADRGKVPQH
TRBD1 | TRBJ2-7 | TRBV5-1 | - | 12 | ASRPDRDTYEQY
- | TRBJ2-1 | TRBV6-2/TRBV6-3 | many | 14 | ASSDPTSRLQREQF
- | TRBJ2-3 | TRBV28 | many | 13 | ASRRLGVNTDTQY
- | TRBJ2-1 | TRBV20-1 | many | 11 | SARPTGNNEQF
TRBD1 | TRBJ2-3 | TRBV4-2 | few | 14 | ASSQGDRDFTDTQY
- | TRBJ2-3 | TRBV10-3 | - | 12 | AAGGAGGTDTQY
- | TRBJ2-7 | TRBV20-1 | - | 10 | SASRTRQEQY
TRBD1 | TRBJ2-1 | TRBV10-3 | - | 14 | AISETQGSSYNEQF
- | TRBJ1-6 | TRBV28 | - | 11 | ASSSGWNSPLN
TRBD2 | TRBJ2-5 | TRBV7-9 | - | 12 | ASGILAPQETQY
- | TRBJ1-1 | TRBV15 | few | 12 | ATTRGRVNTEAF